Listed below are T cell receptor beta chains from one sample, sequenced in a study of blood T cell repertoires in COVID-19. Method: immunoSEQ multiplex PCR; TCRdb's copy keeps in-frame clones and lacks some. Of tens of thousands of clones in the sample, approximately 84% were seen once. What was sequenced was peripheral blood. The receptors stem from a woman in her sixties or seventies with acute or convalescent COVID-19. The CDR3 runs from the conserved cysteine through the conserved F or W. The order of the fields is CDR3 length, V gene, clone size, J gene, D gene, CDR3 protein, CDR3 DNA. A D gene is named only where the DNA matches it firmly. Clone size is given for some rows only: seen once, a few or many times, or a class if the clone is expanded.

len: 16
v_gene: TRBV4-2
abundance: .
j_gene: TRBJ1-1
d_gene: TRBD1
CDR3aa: CASSHGDRGLNTEAFF
CDR3nt: TGTGCCAGCAGCCACGGAGACAGGGGGTTGAACACTGAAGCTTTCTTT

len: 16
v_gene: TRBV2
abundance: .
j_gene: TRBJ1-6
d_gene: .
CDR3aa: CASSWTEPSYNSPLHF
CDR3nt: TGTGCCAGCAGTTGGACAGAGCCGTCCTATAATTCACCCCTCCACTTT

len: 14
v_gene: TRBV10-1
abundance: .
j_gene: TRBJ1-2
d_gene: .
CDR3aa: CASSEAQGRYGYTF
CDR3nt: TGCGCCAGCAGTGAAGCCCAGGGGCGATATGGCTACACCTTC

len: 17
v_gene: TRBV4-2
abundance: .
j_gene: TRBJ1-1
d_gene: .
CDR3aa: CASSQVNGRAGNTEAFF
CDR3nt: TGTGCCAGCAGCCAAGTTAATGGAAGGGCGGGAAACACTGAAGCTTTCTTT

len: 14
v_gene: TRBV5-5
abundance: .
j_gene: TRBJ2-1
d_gene: TRBD1
CDR3aa: CASSLGTGNNEQFF
CDR3nt: TGTGCCAGCAGCTTGGGGACAGGGAACAATGAGCAGTTCTTC

len: 12
v_gene: TRBV12-3/TRBV12-4
abundance: .
j_gene: TRBJ1-4
d_gene: .
CDR3aa: CASSLRGEKLFF
CDR3nt: TGTGCCAGCAGTTTGAGAGGTGAAAAACTGTTTTTT

len: 14
v_gene: TRBV6-5
abundance: once
j_gene: TRBJ1-3
d_gene: TRBD1
CDR3aa: CASSAGQGRNTIYF
CDR3nt: TGTGCCAGTAGCGCTGGACAGGGCCGGAACACCATATATTTT

len: 16
v_gene: TRBV25-1
abundance: .
j_gene: TRBJ2-2
d_gene: TRBD2
CDR3aa: CASSAPGGVGTGELFF
CDR3nt: TGTGCCAGCAGTGCACCCGGGGGGGTCGGCACCGGGGAGCTGTTTTTT

len: 13
v_gene: TRBV5-1
abundance: .
j_gene: TRBJ2-7
d_gene: .
CDR3aa: CASSSLESYEQYF
CDR3nt: TGCGCCAGCAGCTCCTTAGAGTCCTACGAGCAGTACTTC

len: 19
v_gene: TRBV6-2/TRBV6-3
abundance: once
j_gene: TRBJ1-5
d_gene: TRBD1
CDR3aa: CASSPIRGPGRISNQPQHF
CDR3nt: TGTGCCAGCAGTCCGATCAGGGGGCCGGGAAGGATAAGCAATCAGCCCCAGCATTTT

len: 14
v_gene: TRBV2
abundance: .
j_gene: TRBJ1-5
d_gene: .
CDR3aa: CASSGGARYQPQHF
CDR3nt: TGTGCCAGCTCTGGGGGCGCAAGGTATCAGCCCCAGCATTTT

len: 17
v_gene: TRBV19
abundance: .
j_gene: TRBJ2-3
d_gene: TRBD2
CDR3aa: CASNLGTSGGSTDTQYF
CDR3nt: TGTGCCAGTAACCTTGGGACTAGCGGGGGGAGTACAGATACGCAGTATTTT

len: 13
v_gene: TRBV12-5
abundance: .
j_gene: TRBJ2-1
d_gene: .
CDR3aa: CASGLSRGNEQFF
CDR3nt: TGTGCTAGTGGTTTGTCTAGGGGCAATGAGCAGTTCTTC

len: 12
v_gene: TRBV19
abundance: .
j_gene: TRBJ1-1
d_gene: .
CDR3aa: CASSGFGTEAFF
CDR3nt: TGTGCCAGTTCAGGGTTCGGCACTGAAGCTTTCTTT

len: 15
v_gene: TRBV19
abundance: .
j_gene: TRBJ2-3
d_gene: TRBD2
CDR3aa: CASSIVSGVSDTQYF
CDR3nt: TGTGCCAGTAGTATTGTAAGCGGGGTCTCAGATACGCAGTATTTT

len: 12
v_gene: TRBV6-1
abundance: few
j_gene: TRBJ1-5
d_gene: .
CDR3aa: CASSERSQPQHF
CDR3nt: TGTGCCAGCAGTGAAAGGAGTCAGCCCCAGCATTTT

len: 14
v_gene: TRBV2
abundance: .
j_gene: TRBJ2-5
d_gene: TRBD2
CDR3aa: CASSLGLIQETQYF
CDR3nt: TGTGCCAGCAGTTTGGGACTAATCCAAGAGACCCAGTACTTC

len: 13
v_gene: TRBV5-6
abundance: .
j_gene: TRBJ1-2
d_gene: TRBD1
CDR3aa: CASILQGVYGYTF
CDR3nt: TGTGCCAGCATCCTACAGGGGGTCTATGGCTACACCTTC

len: 13
v_gene: TRBV14
abundance: .
j_gene: TRBJ2-1
d_gene: .
CDR3aa: CASSQEFRDWQFF
CDR3nt: TGTGCCAGCAGCCAGGAATTCCGGGACTGGCAGTTCTTC

len: 15
v_gene: TRBV5-1
abundance: .
j_gene: TRBJ2-7
d_gene: TRBD1
CDR3aa: CASSPGGTGRYEQYF
CDR3nt: TGCGCCAGCAGCCCAGGGGGGACAGGGCGCTACGAGCAGTACTTC

len: 15
v_gene: TRBV3-1/TRBV3-2
abundance: few
j_gene: TRBJ2-3
d_gene: .
CDR3aa: CASSQGSSWRDTQYF
CDR3nt: TGTGCCAGCAGCCAAGGAAGCAGTTGGAGAGATACGCAGTATTTT

len: 11
v_gene: TRBV19
abundance: .
j_gene: TRBJ2-7
d_gene: .
CDR3aa: CASSLPYEQYF
CDR3nt: TGTGCCAGTAGTCTTCCCTACGAGCAGTACTTC

len: 13
v_gene: TRBV5-1
abundance: .
j_gene: TRBJ1-4
d_gene: .
CDR3aa: CASSLGGDEKLFF
CDR3nt: TGCGCCAGCAGCTTGGGGGGCGATGAAAAACTGTTTTTT

len: 15
v_gene: TRBV6-6
abundance: few
j_gene: TRBJ1-6
d_gene: .
CDR3aa: CASSYVRPVDSPLHF
CDR3nt: TGTGCCAGCAGTTACGTGAGGCCGGTAGATTCACCCCTCCACTTT

len: 15
v_gene: TRBV4-1
abundance: .
j_gene: TRBJ1-6
d_gene: .
CDR3aa: CASSQGPYNTSPLHF
CDR3nt: TGCGCCAGCAGCCAAGGTCCCTATAATACTTCACCCCTCCACTTT

len: 12
v_gene: TRBV19
abundance: .
j_gene: TRBJ1-4
d_gene: .
CDR3aa: CASSIRSEKLFF
CDR3nt: TGTGCCAGTAGTATCCGTTCCGAAAAACTGTTTTTT